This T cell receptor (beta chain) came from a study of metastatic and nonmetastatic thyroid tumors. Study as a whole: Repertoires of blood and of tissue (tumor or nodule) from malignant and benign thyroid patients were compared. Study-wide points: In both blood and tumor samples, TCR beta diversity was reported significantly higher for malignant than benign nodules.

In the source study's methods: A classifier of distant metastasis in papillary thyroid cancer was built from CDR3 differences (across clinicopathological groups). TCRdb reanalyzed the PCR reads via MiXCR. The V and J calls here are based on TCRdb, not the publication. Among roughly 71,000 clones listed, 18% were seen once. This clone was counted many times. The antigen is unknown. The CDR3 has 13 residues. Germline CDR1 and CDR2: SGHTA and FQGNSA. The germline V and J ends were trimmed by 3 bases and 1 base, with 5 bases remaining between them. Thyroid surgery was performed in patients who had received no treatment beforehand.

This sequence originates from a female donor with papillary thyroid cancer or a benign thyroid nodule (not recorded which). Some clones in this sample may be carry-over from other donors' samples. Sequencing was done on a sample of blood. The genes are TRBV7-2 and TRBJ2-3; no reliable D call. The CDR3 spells CASSFRGTDTQYF. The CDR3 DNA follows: TGTGCCAGCAGCTTCCGGGGCACAGATACGCAGTATTTT.